What follows are 32 T cell receptor beta chains derived from one specimen sequenced in a study of lung T cells in sarcoidosis with Löfgren's syndrome. TCRdb redid the calling of the reads with MiXCR, one entry per CDR3 protein. The sample records approximately 20,000 distinct CDR3 sequences, roughly 22% being singletons. The source material was CD4+ T cells from PBMCs. The receptors come from a human donor with sarcoidosis (Löfgren's syndrome or another form), or a control subject (not recorded which).

A word on this clonotype: A read error may account for a junction end that differs from germline. The V and J genes are TRBV28 and TRBJ1-1; D perhaps matches TRBD1 (5 bases). From germline, CDR1 is MDHEN and CDR2 SYDVKM. The CDR3 has 18 amino acids. The DNA for the CDR3 is TGTGCCGGCAGAGGTTGGACACCCTCGATGGGGGTAAGCGCTGAAGCTTTCTTT. It yields the protein CAGRGWTPSMGVSAEAFF.

This clonotype has at least ten counts. The chain joins TRBV11-2 to TRBJ2-5; D perhaps matches TRBD2 (5 bases). Per germline, CDR1 SGHAT and CDR2 FQNNGV. CDR3 size: 14 residues. Trimming pared 1 base from V and 5 bases from J, leaving 11 bases between. In nucleotides, the CDR3 is TGTGCCAGCAGCTTAGGGTCTGGGGAGGAGACCCAGTACTTC. This gives the protein CASSLGSGEETQYF. Full variable domain (rest looked up from reference TRBV11-2 and TRBJ2-5): EAGVAQSPRYKIIEKRQSVAFWCNPISGHATLYWYQQILGQGPKLLIQFQNNGVVDDSQLPKDRFSAERLKGVDSTLKIQPAKLEDSAVYLCASSLGSGEETQYFGPGTRLLVL.

This clonotype was seen many times. The chain combines TRBV12-3 or TRBV12-4 with TRBJ2-7; the D gene is possibly TRBD1 (6 bases). The CDR3 spans 14 residues. V was trimmed by 5 bases and J by 3 bases, leaving 14 bases between them. The CDR3 loop is CASSGLTGLYEQYF. CDR3 in DNA: TGTGCCAGCAGTGGTCTGACAGGCCTCTACGAGCAGTACTTC.

This clonotype showed up many times. This chain joins TRBV3-1 and TRBJ2-1; 9 nucleotides match TRBD2. The CDR3 totals 15 residues. Germline CDR1 reads LGHDT; CDR2 reads YNNKEL (reference sequence). The ends lost 2 bases at V and 8 bases at J; junction bases unmatched: 7. Here the CDR3 DNA reads TGTGCCAGCAGCCAAACCGGACTAGCGCAGGATGAGCAGTTCTTC. It codes for CASSQTGLAQDEQFF.

This clonotype was detected many times. The chain joins TRBV29-1 to TRBJ1-1; no firm D call. The germline V gene has CDR1 SQVTM and CDR2 ANQGSEA. Trimming shortened V by 6 bases and J by 0 bases, and 5 bases separated the two germline ends. This CDR3 comprises 11 residues. DNA for the CDR3: TGCAGCGTGGGAATGAACACTGAAGCTTTCTTT. This gives the protein CSVGMNTEAFF.

The CDR3 nucleotides are TGTGCCAGCAGCCGTGCAAGGGGGCGGACCGGGGAGCTGTTTTTT. Translation: CASSRARGRTGELFF. The J gene is TRBJ2-2, the V gene TRBV11-2; 7 bases align to TRBD1. The germline V gene has CDR1 SGHAT and CDR2 FQNNGV. The CDR3 loop spans 15 amino acids. The V segment lost 5 bases and the J segment 5 bases; nucleotides outside the gene matches: 8.

The sample holds many counts of this clonotype. The V gene is TRBV5-1, the J gene TRBJ2-5, with 13 bases fitting TRBD2. This CDR3 is built from 18 residues. V shed 0 bases and J 5 bases; nucleotides not matched to a gene: 10. CDR1 and CDR2 (germline): SGHRS, YFSETQ. CDR3 nucleotides: TGCGCCAGCAGCTTGGGGACTAGCGGGAGCGTAGTTCCTGAGACCCAGTACTTC. This translates into CASSLGTSGSVVPETQYF.

This sequence joins TRBV30 and TRBJ1-4, with TRBD1 as a possible D gene (6 bases). Germline V gene lookup returns CDR1 GTSNPN and CDR2 SVGIG (reference sequence). The V end lost 5 bases, the J end lost 3 bases, and 19 bases lay between the germline ends. The CDR3 spans 16 residues. In nucleotides, the CDR3 is TGTGCCTGGGTTGATCCGGGACAAACAGCTAATGAAAAACTGTTTTTT. Its translation is CAWVDPGQTANEKLFF.

A note on this clonotype: No conserved phenylalanine or tryptophan ends this CDR3, so it is likely a read error. The V call is TRBV12-3 or TRBV12-4, the J call TRBJ1-6; D remains ambiguous. V was clipped by 6 bases and J by 14 bases, with 11 bases between them. This CDR3 is 11 amino acids long. CDR3 coding DNA: TGTGCCAGCAGCCGGATTGGGTCCCTCCACCTT. It specifies CASSRIGSLHL.

Details on this clonotype: A much bigger clone sits one base away, suggesting this may be a read error. This sequence joins TRBV5-1 and TRBJ2-7; D might be TRBD1 (5 bases). Trimming removed 2 bases at V and 3 bases at J, with 15 bases between. The CDR3 extends over 15 amino acids. The germline V gene has CDR1 SGHRS and CDR2 YFSETQ. CDR3 protein: CASSFEPGQGYEQYF. CDR3 nucleotides: TGCGCCAGCAGCTTTGAGCCAGGGCAGGGCTACGAGCAGTACTTC. Supplemented by reference TRBV5-1 and TRBJ2-7, the full variable domain reads KAGVTQTPRYLIKTRGQQVTLSCSPISGHRSVSWYQQTPGQGLQFLFEYFSETQRNKGNFPGRFSGRQFSNSRSEMNVSTLELGDSALYLCASSFEPGQGYEQYFGPGTRLTVT.

This clonotype is judged medium-sized (0.01 to 0.1%). The chain is built from TRBV7-2 and TRBJ1-3; no clear D gene. Germline CDR1 and CDR2: SGHTA and FQGNSA. V was pared by 3 bases and J by 4 bases, with 13 bases between. The CDR3 is 15 amino acids. CDR3 bases: TGTGCCAGCAGCTTTGGGCCTGGGCCGGGAAACACCATATATTTT. This gives the protein CASSFGPGPGNTIYF. The entire variable domain, with the rest obtained from reference TRBV7-2 and TRBJ1-3, is as follows: GAGVSQSPSNKVTEKGKDVELRCDPISGHTALYWYRQSLGQGLEFLIYFQGNSAPDKSGLPSDRFSAERTGGSVSTLTIQRTQQEDSAVYLCASSFGPGPGNTIYFGEGSWLTVV.

This clonotype came up a few times. V gene TRBV5-1 combines with J gene TRBJ2-2; TRBD1 is a possible D gene (6 bases). Germline-derived CDR1 and CDR2 are SGHRS and YFSETQ. The CDR3 runs to 15 residues. Trimming took off 3 bases at V and 7 bases at J, with 16 bases between the two ends. As DNA, the CDR3 is TGCGCCAGCAGCTCCGGGACAAACACTCGCGGGGAGCTGTTTTTT. Translation: CASSSGTNTRGELFF.

This clonotype was seen many times. The chain recombines TRBV20-1 with TRBJ2-5, with 7 bases lining up with TRBD1. This CDR3 has 13 residues. CDR1 is DFQATT, CDR2 SNEGSKA, per germline (reference sequence). J gave up 0 bases and V 4 bases, and 2 bases lay outside the gene matches. The CDR3 nucleotides are TGCAGTGCTAATGACAGGGACCAAGAGACCCAGTACTTC. This gives the protein CSANDRDQETQYF.

By its share, this clonotype is medium-sized. The rearrangement joins TRBV6-1 to TRBJ1-5, with D hard to call. The CDR3 runs to 17 residues. The V gene's germline CDR1 is MNHNS and CDR2 SASEGT. Trimming left V 7 bases short and J 3 bases short, with 22 bases between. The CDR3 sequence is CASKGSPLKPINQPQHF. The CDR3 DNA is TGTGCCAGCAAGGGCAGCCCATTGAAGCCTATCAATCAGCCCCAGCATTTT.

This clonotype was seen ten or more times. The CDR3 sequence: CASSLASGGNTGELFF. As DNA, the CDR3 is TGTGCCAGCAGCTTAGCCAGCGGGGGAAACACCGGGGAGCTGTTTTTT. The chain has TRBV11-2 and TRBJ2-2; TRBD2 matches at 8 bases. V lost 1 base to trimming and J lost 2 bases; unmatched junction nucleotides: 3. The CDR3 spans 16 residues. Per germline, CDR1 SGHAT and CDR2 FQNNGV.

This clonotype came up many times. The chain uses TRBV20-1 and TRBJ1-2; a possible D gene is TRBD1 (5 bases). V lost 0 bases to trimming and J lost 8 bases, with 19 bases between them. This CDR3 is 15 amino acids long. Germline V lookup: CDR1 DFQATT, CDR2 SNEGSKA (reference sequence). The CDR3 sequence: CSAREGQAGNGGYTF. The CDR3 nucleotides are TGCAGTGCTAGAGAGGGCCAGGCAGGGAATGGCGGCTACACCTTC.

This clonotype was detected a few times. This may arise from a read error, as a much more abundant clone is one base away. The gene calls are TRBV24-1 and TRBJ2-7; D unresolved. CDR3 length: 15 amino acids. Germline V CDR1 and CDR2: KGHDR, SFDVKD. Deletions cut 4 bases from V and 3 bases from J, with 15 bases between. CDR3 region: CATSEGGSAFYEQYF. The CDR3 coding sequence is TGTGCCACCAGTGAAGGCGGCAGTGCATTCTACGAGCAGTACTTC.

This clonotype was seen many times. The chain carries TRBV20-1 and TRBJ2-3, with 8 bases identical to TRBD2. V trimming: 5 bases; J trimming: 5 bases; junction bases outside the gene matches: 12. The CDR3 sequence is 15 residues long. Germline CDR1 DFQATT, CDR2 SNEGSKA (reference sequence). The CDR3 nucleotides are TGCAGTGCTTCGGGGGGGCTCTCTTCGGGAGATACGCAGTATTTT. Translated, it gives CSASGGLSSGDTQYF.

By sample share, this clonotype is medium-sized. The rearrangement uses TRBV20-1 and TRBJ1-4; maybe TRBD1 (6 bases). This CDR3 has 17 residues. Germline lookup yields CDR1 DFQATT and CDR2 SNEGSKA (reference sequence). V dropped 0 bases and J dropped 3 bases, with 17 bases sitting between them. This chain's CDR3 is CSARDHWGRGANEKLFF. The CDR3 DNA sequence: TGCAGTGCTAGAGATCATTGGGGCAGGGGAGCTAATGAAAAACTGTTTTTT.

Concerning this clonotype: Just one base apart from a much larger clone, this may be a read error. V is TRBV16 and J is TRBJ1-1; TRBD1 might be the D (6 bases). Germline V gene lookup returns CDR1 KGHSY and CDR2 FQNENV. The CDR3 sequence is 16 residues long. V shed 4 bases and J shed 1 base, with 16 bases lying between them. The CDR3 nucleotides read TGTGCCAGCAGCCGATCCTTTGGCAGGGGGAACACTGAAGCTTTCTTT. This gives the protein CASSRSFGRGNTEAFF.

This clonotype was seen many times. The chain joins TRBV4-1 to TRBJ1-1; D call uncertain. The V end lost 0 bases, the J end lost 0 bases, and 8 bases lay between the germline ends. This CDR3 comprises 15 residues. Per the germline V gene, CDR1 is MGHRA and CDR2 is YSYEKL. CDR3 amino acids: CASSQEGSLNTEAFF. CDR3 bases: TGCGCCAGCAGCCAAGAAGGATCCTTGAACACTGAAGCTTTCTTT.

This clonotype was seen only a few times. V and J are TRBV29-1 and TRBJ2-3; 9 bases agree with TRBD2. This CDR3 has 14 residues. Germline lookup yields CDR1 SQVTM and CDR2 ANQGSEA. Trimming at V came to 4 bases and at J to 4 bases, leaving 6 bases not matched to a gene. Here the CDR3 reads CSVVSGSNSDTQYF. CDR3 DNA sequence: TGCAGCGTTGTTAGCGGGAGTAATTCAGATACGCAGTATTTT.

This clonotype was detected many times. The genes are TRBV2 and TRBJ2-1; D perhaps matches TRBD1 (5 bases). Germline V CDR1 and CDR2: SNHLY, FYNNEI. The CDR3 consists of 15 residues. The V gene lost 5 bases and the J gene lost 2 bases, with 13 bases spanning the gap. The CDR3 bases are TGTGCCAGCAGTCAGGGCGTTCGTACCTACAATGAGCAGTTCTTC. It encodes CASSQGVRTYNEQFF. Supplemented by reference TRBV2 and TRBJ2-1, the full variable domain reads EPEVTQTPSHQVTQMGQEVILRCVPISNHLYFYWYRQILGQKVEFLVSFYNNEISEKSEIFDDQFSVERPDGSNFTLKIRSTKLEDSAMYFCASSQGVRTYNEQFFGPGTRLTVL.

This clonotype occurred many times. V usage is TRBV28 and J usage is TRBJ1-5; unclear D gene. Germline V CDR1 and CDR2: MDHEN, SYDVKM. The CDR3 runs to 18 residues. V was shortened by 5 bases and J by 3 bases, with 23 bases between the two germline ends. CDR3 DNA: TGTGCCAGCAGTCGTTCTTCGGGAGGAATGAATAACAATCAGCCCCAGCATTTT. It translates to CASSRSSGGMNNNQPQHF.

As regards this clonotype: This could be a read error, since a much larger clone is one nucleotide away. This rearrangement joins TRBV2 to TRBJ2-1; 11 positions agree with TRBD2. The CDR3 covers 15 residues. CDR1 is SNHLY, CDR2 FYNNEI, per germline. CDR3 amino acids: CASSLTSGIGNKQFF. CDR3 sequence (DNA): TGTGCCAGCAGCCTGACTAGCGGGATCGGCAATAAGCAGTTCTTC.

This clonotype was seen repeatedly, ten times or more. The chain links TRBV5-1 to TRBJ2-7; 10 bases are a match to TRBD2. CDR3 size: 15 residues. J was trimmed by 1 base and V by 4 bases; bases with no gene match: 5. Germline assignment: CDR1 SGHRS and CDR2 YFSETQ. CDR3 loop: CASSKTSGVSYEQYF. In nucleotides, the CDR3 is TGCGCCAGCAGCAAAACTAGCGGGGTGTCCTACGAGCAGTACTTC. The whole variable domain, filled in from reference TRBV5-1 and TRBJ2-7, reads KAGVTQTPRYLIKTRGQQVTLSCSPISGHRSVSWYQQTPGQGLQFLFEYFSETQRNKGNFPGRFSGRQFSNSRSEMNVSTLELGDSALYLCASSKTSGVSYEQYFGPGTRLTVT.

By proportion, this clonotype is medium-sized. This chain joins TRBV6-1 and TRBJ2-1; possibly TRBD2 for D (6 bases). Trimming stripped 6 bases from V and 6 bases from J, with 18 bases between. The CDR3 spans 15 residues. Looked up from germline, CDR1 is MNHNS and CDR2 is SASEGT. The CDR3 DNA reads TGTGCCAGCAGCCCGACTAGAATTATGTTCAATGAGCAGTTCTTC. Its translation is CASSPTRIMFNEQFF.

This clonotype came up many times. The V and J genes are TRBV6-6 and TRBJ2-4; D is uncertain. The CDR3 loop spans 16 amino acids. Per the germline V gene, CDR1 is MNHNY and CDR2 is SVGAGI (reference sequence). V gave up 0 bases and J gave up 7 bases, with 16 bases separating them. The chain's CDR3 is CASSYSKSTTQNIQYF. In DNA form, the CDR3 reads TGTGCCAGCAGTTACTCGAAGTCTACTACCCAGAACATTCAGTACTTC.

This clonotype was counted at least ten times. This chain uses TRBV19 with TRBJ1-2; D remains ambiguous. The CDR3 is made up of 15 amino acids. Per the germline V gene, CDR1 is LNHDA and CDR2 is SQIVND (reference sequence). V lost 2 bases and J 2 bases, leaving 12 bases between the germline ends. CDR3 in amino acids: CASSIPGQINYGYTF. The CDR3 DNA follows: TGTGCCAGTAGTATACCAGGTCAAATCAACTATGGCTACACCTTC. Looking up the rest from reference TRBV19 and TRBJ1-2 gives the full variable domain: DGGITQSPKYLFRKEGQNVTLSCEQNLNHDAMYWYRQDPGQGLRLIYYSQIVNDFQKGDIAEGYSVSREKKESFPLTVTSAQKNPTAFYLCASSIPGQINYGYTFGSGTRLTVV.

Only a few counts were recorded for this clonotype. This CDR3 fails to terminate in the conserved phenylalanine or tryptophan, so it likely reflects a read error. J is TRBJ1-1 and V is TRBV6-2 or TRBV6-3; D unclear. Germline V gene sequence: CDR1 MNHEY, CDR2 SVGEGT. The ends were cut back, 5 bases at V and 0 bases at J, with 7 bases in the middle. There are 13 residues in the CDR3. The CDR3 DNA reads as TGTGCCAGCAGTGACCCACTGAACACTGAAGCTTTCCTT. Translated: CASSDPLNTEAFL.

This clonotype has ten or more counts. This rearrangement joins TRBV19 to TRBJ2-1; D might be TRBD2 (5 bases). The CDR3 loop spans 13 amino acids. CDR1 LNHDA and CDR2 SQIVND come from the germline V gene (reference sequence). Trimming stripped 1 base from V and 9 bases from J, with 10 bases between. CDR3 sequence (DNA): TGTGCCAGTAGTATAGCCTCGGGATCTGAGCAGTTCTTC. It is translated as CASSIASGSEQFF.

Remarks on this clonotype: With a much larger clone just one base away, this may be a read error. V gene TRBV5-4 combines with J gene TRBJ2-7; maybe TRBD2 (5 bases). The CDR3 covers 14 residues. Per the germline V gene, CDR1 is SGHNT and CDR2 is YYREEE (reference sequence). The CDR3 nucleotides read TGTGCCGGCAGCACCCTGGACCTCGCGGGCGAGCAGTACTTC. Translation: CAGSTLDLAGEQYF.